This record looks at one T cell receptor beta chain sequence and its context. These data belong to a study of resident and recirculating memory T cells in vitiligo. The CDR3 runs 13 residues. In germline, CDR1 is SGHTA, CDR2 FQGNSA. V shed 3 bases and J shed 2 bases, with 7 bases lying between them. Sequenced by immunoSEQ multiplex PCR; TCRdb stores in-frame clones only, minus some. The profile shows about 45,000 clones, about 93% of them singletons. This receptor was taken from a male donor with vitiligo. The chain links TRBV7-2 to TRBJ2-5, with D uncertain. Sequencing was carried out using blood. The CDR3 bases are TGTGCCAGCAGCTTGCAGGTTCAAGAGACCCAGTACTTC. It is translated as CASSLQVQETQYF.